A single sample gave rise to the 21 T cell receptor beta chains below, sequenced in a study of T cells in Graves' hyperthyroidism and ophthalmopathy. Amplification yielded TCR beta CDR3 regions, with RNA transcripts as the source. Primed by the HTBI set, a first-round RT-PCR was run on the TCR CDR3. TCRdb re-called the multiplex PCR reads with MiXCR, one entry per CDR3 protein. Of approximately 700,000 distinct CDR3 sequences in the sample, about 16% were seen once. Sequences were obtained from blood. All receptors come from a young man with Graves' hyperthyroidism.

The sample holds many counts of this clonotype. V and J are TRBV2 and TRBJ2-1, with 8 bases that match TRBD1. Germline-derived CDR1 and CDR2 are SNHLY and FYNNEI. The V segment lost 9 bases and the J segment 8 bases; nucleotides outside the gene matches: 9. The CDR3 is made up of 13 amino acids. The CDR3 here is CARNLDREDEQFF. The CDR3, as DNA: TGTGCCAGAAACTTGGACAGGGAGGATGAGCAGTTCTTC.

This chain uses TRBV9 with TRBJ2-1; 15 bases map to TRBD2. The CDR3 sequence is 20 residues long. V gave up 4 bases and J gave up 6 bases; unmatched junction bases: 17. Per the germline V gene, CDR1 is SGDLS and CDR2 is YYNGEE. CDR3 protein: CASSLRPGTSGRSAGNEQFF. The DNA for the CDR3 is TGTGCCAGCAGCCTTCGACCCGGGACTAGCGGGAGGTCCGCGGGCAATGAGCAGTTCTTC.

This clonotype was seen many times. V is TRBV7-2 and J is TRBJ2-5, with D possibly TRBD1 on 5 matching bases. CDR1 and CDR2 (germline): SGHTA, FQGNSA. CDR3 length: 13 amino acids. The ends were cut back, 5 bases at V and 7 bases at J, with 14 bases in the middle. The CDR3 sequence is CASSPWGGGTQYF. Written as DNA, the CDR3 is TGTGCCAGCAGCCCTTGGGGCGGCGGGACCCAGTACTTC.

Ten or more counts support this clonotype. The V and J genes are TRBV7-8 and TRBJ2-1; no clear D gene. Germline CDR1 SGHVS, CDR2 FQNEAQ. Trimming stripped 3 bases from V and 4 bases from J, with 13 bases between. This CDR3 spans 15 amino acids. CDR3 amino acids: CASSFYPDRYNEQFF. CDR3 nucleotides: TGTGCCAGCAGCTTTTACCCGGATCGATACAATGAGCAGTTCTTC.

Ten or more counts support this clonotype. CDR3 region: CASSQASGYEQYF. The CDR3 DNA is TGTGCCAGCAGCCAGGCGAGCGGTTACGAGCAGTACTTC. The chain employs TRBV14 and TRBJ2-7; D might be TRBD2 (5 bases). Germline V CDR1 and CDR2: SGHDN, FVKESK. CDR3 length: 13 amino acids. The V end lost 3 bases, the J end lost 4 bases, and 10 bases lay between the germline ends.

V usage is TRBV28 and J usage is TRBJ2-3; 13 bases are shared with TRBD2. V shed 11 bases, J shed 5 bases, and the junction held 13 bases outside the gene matches. Germline CDR1 and CDR2: MDHEN and SYDVKM. This CDR3 has 16 amino acids. The CDR3 sequence: CACYGGTSGREDTQYF. CDR3 DNA: TGTGCCTGCTACGGGGGAACTAGCGGGAGGGAAGATACGCAGTATTTT. The full variable domain, with the rest looked up from reference TRBV28 and TRBJ2-3, is DVKVTQSSRYLVKRTGEKVFLECVQDMDHENMFWYRQDPGLGLRLIYFSYDVKMKEKGDIPEGYSVSREKKERFSLILESASTNQTSMYLCACYGGTSGREDTQYFGPGTRLTVL.

This clonotype has a count of ten or more. The J gene is TRBJ1-1, the V gene TRBV2; no reliable D call. The CDR3 is 14 residues long. Trimming left V 3 bases short and J 1 base short, with 9 bases between. In germline, CDR1 is SNHLY, CDR2 FYNNEI. CDR3 residues: CASSDETPNTEAFF. CDR3 nucleotides: TGTGCCAGCAGTGACGAGACACCGAACACTGAAGCTTTCTTT. Full variable domain (missing parts from reference TRBV2 and TRBJ1-1): EPEVTQTPSHQVTQMGQEVILRCVPISNHLYFYWYRQILGQKVEFLVSFYNNEISEKSEIFDDQFSVERPDGSNFTLKIRSTKLEDSAMYFCASSDETPNTEAFFGQGTRLTVV.

This clonotype occurred many times. V is TRBV12-3 or TRBV12-4 and J is TRBJ2-2, with 9 bases aligning to TRBD2. The CDR3 loop spans 16 amino acids. Trimming at V came to 5 bases and at J to 5 bases, leaving 9 bases not matched to a gene. The CDR3 reads CASSETSGAYTGELFF. In nucleotides, the CDR3 is TGTGCCAGCAGTGAGACTAGCGGAGCTTATACCGGGGAGCTGTTTTTT.

This clonotype was recorded a few times. The V and J genes are TRBV4-2 and TRBJ2-3, with a tentative D call TRBD2 (6 bases). V was trimmed by 0 bases and J by 6 bases, leaving 16 bases between them. CDR1 is LGHNA and CDR2 is YNFKEQ in the germline V gene. This CDR3 is built from 16 residues. The CDR3 region has the DNA TGTGCCAGCAGCCAAGAGGCAGGGCGTGGGGGGGATACGCAGTATTTT. This encodes CASSQEAGRGGDTQYF.

This clonotype was picked up a small number of times. The V and J genes are TRBV9 and TRBJ1-1, with D perhaps matching TRBD1 (5 bases). The CDR3 totals 15 residues. Germline-derived CDR1 and CDR2 are SGDLS and YYNGEE. V dropped 1 base and J dropped 5 bases, with 15 bases sitting between them. The CDR3 region is CASSVRAGRETEAFF. DNA of the CDR3: TGTGCCAGCAGCGTAAGGGCAGGGCGGGAGACTGAAGCTTTCTTT. Full variable domain (rest looked up from reference TRBV9 and TRBJ1-1): DSGVTQTPKHLITATGQRVTLRCSPRSGDLSVYWYQQSLDQGLQFLIQYYNGEERAKGNILERFSAQQFPDLHSELNLSSLELGDSALYFCASSVRAGRETEAFFGQGTRLTVV.

CDR3 nucleotides: TGTGCCAGCAGCGGACAGGTTAGCAATCAGCCCCAGCATTTT. As protein: CASSGQVSNQPQHF. The chain has TRBV18 and TRBJ1-5; 7 bases match TRBD1. The CDR3 consists of 14 residues. V dropped 8 bases and J dropped 0; count of bases not matched to a gene: 4. Looked up from germline, CDR1 is KGHSH and CDR2 is LQKENI.

The chain joins TRBV2 to TRBJ1-2; no clear D. Germline lookup yields CDR1 SNHLY and CDR2 FYNNEI. V lost 3 bases to trimming and J lost 2 bases, with 7 bases between them. This CDR3 spans 13 amino acids. The CDR3 reads CASSDRQNYGYTF. CDR3 nucleotides: TGTGCCAGCAGTGATCGTCAGAACTATGGCTACACCTTC.

The chain uses TRBV6-1 and TRBJ2-7; TRBD1 aligns across 7 bases. CDR1 is MNHNS, CDR2 SASEGT, per germline. The CDR3 length is 15 residues. V lost 6 bases to trimming and J lost 7 bases; unmatched junction nucleotides: 15. The CDR3 sequence: CASREDRPLLGEQYF. The CDR3 DNA sequence: TGTGCCAGCAGGGAGGACAGGCCCCTTTTGGGGGAGCAGTACTTC.

The sample holds a few counts of this clonotype. For the CDR3, the DNA is TGCAGCGACATTAGCGGTTACTACAATGAGCAGTTCTTC. Amino acid sequence: CSDISGYYNEQFF. The rearrangement uses TRBV29-1 and TRBJ2-1; D is possibly TRBD2 (6 bases). Germline V lookup: CDR1 SQVTM, CDR2 ANQGSEA. V was trimmed by 7 bases and J by 3 bases, leaving 13 bases between them. This CDR3 contains 13 residues.

This clonotype was picked up many times. The genes are TRBV28 and TRBJ2-7; D is possibly TRBD1 (5 bases). Germline-derived CDR1 and CDR2 are MDHEN and SYDVKM. V dropped 7 bases and J dropped 0 bases, with 16 bases sitting between them. The CDR3 loop spans 15 amino acids. The CDR3: CASTSLDRNSYEQYF. The DNA of the CDR3 is TGTGCCAGCACCTCTCTCGACAGAAACTCCTACGAGCAGTACTTC.

This sequence joins TRBV5-4 and TRBJ1-2; possibly TRBD1 for D (5 bases). This CDR3 has 15 amino acids. Trimming stripped 7 bases from V and 4 bases from J, with 20 bases between. Germline-derived CDR1 and CDR2 are SGHNT and YYREEE (reference sequence). The CDR3 reads CASETAGDRLYGYTF. The DNA of the CDR3 is TGTGCCAGCGAAACTGCCGGTGACAGACTCTATGGCTACACCTTC.

This clonotype was seen only a few times. The chain combines TRBV28 with TRBJ1-6; 10 bases are shared with TRBD1. Trimming cost V 6 bases and J 6 bases; bases outside gene matches: 5. The length of the CDR3 is 15 residues. Germline V gene data show CDR1 as MDHEN and CDR2 as SYDVKM. CDR3 residues: CASSFGTGANSPLHF. The CDR3 DNA is TGTGCCAGCAGCTTTGGGACAGGGGCTAATTCACCCCTCCACTTT.

This chain uses TRBV19 with TRBJ2-1; D gene ambiguous. Germline V CDR1 and CDR2: LNHDA, SQIVND (reference sequence). V was pared by 1 base and J by 4 bases, with 11 bases between. CDR3 size: 15 residues. The CDR3 sequence is CASSIVPNSYNEQFF. The CDR3 DNA reads as TGTGCCAGTAGTATAGTGCCGAACTCTTACAATGAGCAGTTCTTC.

The sample holds many counts of this clonotype. The chain employs TRBV11-3 and TRBJ2-3; unclear D gene. Germline values: CDR1 SGHNT, CDR2 YENEEA. The CDR3 has 14 residues. V lost 5 bases to trimming and J lost 0 bases, with 9 bases between them. The CDR3 reads CASSRGRSTDTQYF. The CDR3 DNA follows: TGTGCCAGCAGCCGAGGTAGGAGCACAGATACGCAGTATTTT.

The chain carries TRBV12-3 or TRBV12-4 and TRBJ2-6, with D maybe TRBD1 (5 bases). The V end was cut by 6 bases, the J end by 2 bases, with 14 bases between. The CDR3 contains 16 residues. Here the CDR3 DNA reads TGTGCCAGCAGAACAGTGGGCAGGGCTGGGGCCAACGTCCTGACTTTC. Amino acid sequence: CASRTVGRAGANVLTF.

This rearrangement joins TRBV5-1 to TRBJ2-5; TRBD1 matches 10 bases. The ends lost 5 bases at V and 0 bases at J; junction bases unmatched: 4. The CDR3 spans 15 residues. The germline CDR1 and CDR2 sequences are SGHRS and YFSETQ. The CDR3 DNA reads as TGCGCCAGCAGTACGGGACAGGGGTACCAAGAGACCCAGTACTTC. It codes for CASSTGQGYQETQYF.